A selection of T cell receptor beta chains follows, all from one sample in a study of T cell responses to AZD1222 COVID-19 vaccine. Sequencing was performed with immunoSEQ multiplex PCR; in TCRdb, only in-frame clones are kept and a portion is missing. The sample carries about 150,000 clones, around 85% recorded once. This material consisted of peripheral blood, taken 28 days after the second AZD1222 dose. The receptor source for this set is an adult who received the AZD1222 COVID-19 vaccine. The CDR3 runs from the conserved cysteine through the conserved F or W. D genes are given only for firm matches. Some rows have no size entry. The others give once, few or many, or a class for an expanded clone.

j_call clone_size v_call d_call cdr3_aa cdr3_nt
TRBJ1-2 once TRBV21-1 NA CASSNLDRGPYGYTF TGTGCCAGCAGCAACCTGGACAGGGGGCCCTATGGCTACACCTTC
TRBJ2-7 NA TRBV19 NA CASSILGTYEQYF TGTGCCAGTAGTATACTGGGCACCTACGAGCAGTACTTC
TRBJ1-2 NA TRBV29-1 NA CSVGVSYYGYTF TGCAGCGTCGGAGTCTCATACTATGGCTACACCTTC
TRBJ1-2 NA TRBV7-8 NA CASSFSGSSYGYTF TGTGCCAGCAGCTTTTCAGGGTCGTCCTATGGCTACACCTTC
TRBJ2-2 once TRBV7-2 NA CASSSPLGSGNTGELFF TGTGCCAGCAGCTCGCCCTTGGGTAGCGGGAACACCGGGGAGCTGTTTTTT
TRBJ2-7 NA TRBV30 NA CAWTRAGEDRRGWEQYF TGTGCCTGGACGAGGGCAGGGGAGGATAGGAGGGGATGGGAGCAGTACTTC
TRBJ1-6 NA TRBV19 TRBD1 CASSMAYRQGASPLHF TGTGCCAGTAGTATGGCCTATCGACAGGGGGCTTCACCCCTCCACTTT
TRBJ1-6 NA TRBV6-1 NA CASSDGYNSPLHF TGTGCCAGCAGTGACGGGTATAATTCACCCCTCCACTTT
TRBJ2-1 NA TRBV7-8 NA CASSFTDYNEQFF TGTGCCAGCAGCTTTACAGATTACAATGAGCAGTTCTTC
TRBJ2-7 NA TRBV25-1 NA CASSTRGYEQYF TGTGCCAGCAGTACCCGCGGGTACGAGCAGTACTTC
TRBJ2-7 NA TRBV5-1 NA CASSLDNYEQYF TGCGCCAGCAGCTTGGACAACTACGAGCAGTACTTC
TRBJ2-7 few TRBV6-4 TRBD1 CASSDRGRSEQYF TGTGCCAGCAGTGACAGGGGGCGTAGCGAGCAGTACTTC
TRBJ2-1 few TRBV25-1 NA CASSIGTLNEQFF TGTGCCAGCAGTATCGGGACCCTCAATGAGCAGTTCTTC
TRBJ1-2 NA TRBV7-9 NA CASSLDPEHPDVYYGYTF TGTGCCAGCAGCTTAGACCCAGAACACCCTGACGTCTACTATGGCTACACCTTC
TRBJ2-7 NA TRBV15 NA CATSSQTGSLREQYF TGTGCCACCAGCTCACAAACAGGAAGTTTACGTGAGCAGTACTTC